The 9 T cell receptor beta chains below come from one sample, sequenced in a study of cytomegalovirus exposure and HLA in healthy donors. PCR amplification relied on 60 Vbeta primers (plus 13 Jbeta primers). Sequencing was performed with immunoSEQ multiplex PCR; in TCRdb, only in-frame clones are kept and a portion is missing. The sample records over 100,000 clones, around 80% being singletons. The sequenced sample was PBMCs. These receptors originate from a woman aged 18-29 years in good health and CMV-seropositive.

V is TRBV19 and J is TRBJ1-4, with D tentatively TRBD1 (5 bases). Germline V CDR1 and CDR2: LNHDA, SQIVND (reference sequence). Trimming stripped 1 base from V and 4 bases from J, with 10 bases between. The CDR3 has 15 amino acids. The CDR3: CASSIVRARNEKLFF. In nucleotides, the CDR3 is TGTGCCAGTAGTATAGTCAGGGCGCGTAATGAAAAACTGTTTTTT.

V is TRBV19 and J is TRBJ2-7; D is unresolved. CDR1 and CDR2 from the germline V gene are LNHDA and SQIVND (reference sequence). CDR3 length: 14 residues. V dropped 5 bases and J dropped 1 base, with 12 bases sitting between them. The DNA of the CDR3 is TGTGCCAGTAGTGAGGCAGTAGGTTCCTACGAGCAGTACTTC. Protein: CASSEAVGSYEQYF.

The chain combines TRBV4-1 with TRBJ1-1; possibly TRBD1 for D (6 bases). The germline CDR1 and CDR2 sequences are MGHRA and YSYEKL. The germline V and J ends were trimmed by 0 bases and 10 bases, with 15 bases remaining between them. The CDR3 totals 14 residues. CDR3: CASSQDQGTSTAFF. The DNA of the CDR3 is TGCGCCAGCAGCCAAGATCAGGGGACATCAACAGCTTTCTTT.

The chain is built from TRBV7-9 and TRBJ2-7; TRBD1 matches 8 bases. This CDR3 is 15 amino acids long. The germline gives CDR1 SEHNR, CDR2 FQNEAQ (reference sequence). The junction had 8 bases not matched to a gene; V was cut back by 5 bases and J by 2 bases. The CDR3 is CASSIFPTGAYEQYF. The CDR3 nucleotides read TGTGCCAGCAGCATTTTTCCGACAGGGGCCTACGAGCAGTACTTC.

The CDR3, as DNA: TGTGCCAGCAATGATCCTAATGACTCCTACAATGAGCAGTTCTTC. Protein: CASNDPNDSYNEQFF. The genes are TRBV2 and TRBJ2-1; the D is unclear. The CDR3 is 15 residues long. The V and J ends lost 7 bases and 0 bases respectively, with 13 bases between them. Per germline, CDR1 SNHLY and CDR2 FYNNEI.

This clone was recorded only once. The chain couples TRBV5-4 to TRBJ1-2; 9 bases are shared with TRBD1. Looked up from germline, CDR1 is SGHNT and CDR2 is YYREEE (reference sequence). This CDR3 has 13 residues. The V and J ends lost 0 bases and 8 bases, in that order; junction bases with no gene match: 2. The CDR3: CASSLDRGQGYTF. DNA for the CDR3: TGTGCCAGCAGCTTGGACAGGGGGCAGGGCTACACCTTC.

This chain uses TRBV18 with TRBJ1-5; maybe TRBD1 (5 bases). The CDR3 consists of 18 residues. Germline CDR1 reads KGHSH; CDR2 reads LQKENI. The ends were cut back, 3 bases at V and 6 bases at J, with 24 bases in the middle. CDR3 sequence reads: CASSPRPSQGAVIQPQHF. The CDR3 DNA reads TGTGCCAGCTCACCGCGACCTTCGCAGGGTGCGGTAATTCAGCCCCAGCATTTT.

This sequence joins TRBV7-8 and TRBJ2-1; 12 bases agree with TRBD2. J gave up 3 bases and V 0 bases, and 0 bases lay outside the gene matches. CDR3 length equals 16 residues. The germline gives CDR1 SGHVS, CDR2 FQNEAQ. DNA of the CDR3: TGTGCCAGCAGCTTAGCACTAGCGGGAGGCTACAATGAGCAGTTCTTC. Translated: CASSLALAGGYNEQFF.

This sequence joins TRBV7-9 and TRBJ2-7, with D tentatively TRBD2 (5 bases). V dropped 0 bases and J dropped 3 bases, with 12 bases sitting between them. The CDR3 length is 15 residues. Germline CDR1 reads SEHNR; CDR2 reads FQNEAQ (reference sequence). The CDR3 DNA reads TGTGCCAGCAGCTTAGCCCCGACGGGAAGCTACGAGCAGTACTTC. Its protein is CASSLAPTGSYEQYF.